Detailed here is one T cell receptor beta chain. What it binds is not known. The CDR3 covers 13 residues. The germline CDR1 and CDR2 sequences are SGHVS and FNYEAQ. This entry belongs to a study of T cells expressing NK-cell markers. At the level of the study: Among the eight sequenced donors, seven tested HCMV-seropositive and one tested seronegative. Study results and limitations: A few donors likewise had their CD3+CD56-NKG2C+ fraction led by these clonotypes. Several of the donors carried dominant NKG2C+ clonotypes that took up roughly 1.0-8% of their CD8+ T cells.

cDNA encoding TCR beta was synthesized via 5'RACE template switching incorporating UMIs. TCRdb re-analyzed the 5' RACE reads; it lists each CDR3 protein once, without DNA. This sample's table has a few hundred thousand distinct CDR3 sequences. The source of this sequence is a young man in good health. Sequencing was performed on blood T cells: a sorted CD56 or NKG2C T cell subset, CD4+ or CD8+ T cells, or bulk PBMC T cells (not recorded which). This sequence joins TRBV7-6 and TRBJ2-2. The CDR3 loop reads CASSPQPTGELFF.